The clone carrying this T cell receptor (beta chain) was counted ten times or more. The sample originates from a study of Graves' ophthalmopathy and Graves' hyperthyroidism. Investigators amplified TCR beta CDR3 regions from RNA transcripts. RT-PCR in the first round used HTBI primers; a second-round multiplex PCR followed. TCRdb processed the multiplex PCR reads anew with MiXCR; each CDR3 protein has one entry. The sample has roughly 500,000 distinct CDR3 sequences, roughly an eighth seen once. In germline, CDR1 is MGHRA, CDR2 YSYEKL. Trimming took 5 bases from V and 4 from J; bases not matched to a gene: 10. This CDR3 has 16 residues.

Material: blood. The chain joins TRBV4-1 to TRBJ2-5, with 10 positions matching TRBD2. The TCR originated in a young woman with Graves' ophthalmopathy. CDR3 coding DNA: TGCGCCAGCAGCTCATCCGAGCGGGGGGGCCGAGAGACCCAGTACTTC. Amino acids: CASSSSERGGRETQYF.